This TCR beta chain comes out of a study of immune evolution from preneoplasia to lung adenocarcinoma. The study, taken as a whole, reports: Normal lung had the highest top T cell clone frequencies.

Profiled with immunoSEQ multiplex PCR; TCRdb holds only in-frame clones, not every one. The data contain fewer than 8,000 clones, approximately 80% of them seen just once; the ten biggest clones take up approximately 2.8%. About this clone itself: Its antigen is still unknown.

The CDR3 is made up of 16 amino acids. Looked up from germline, CDR1 is SGDLS and CDR2 is YYNGEE. The V and J ends lost 3 bases and 1 base respectively, with 16 bases between them. This rearrangement joins TRBV9 to TRBJ2-5; tentatively, D is TRBD2 (6 bases). The sequence came from a person aged 40 to 49 with lung adenocarcinoma. Material: FFPE invasive lung adenocarcinoma tissue. The DNA of the CDR3 is TGTGCCAGCAGCGGCGGGGTAGCGGACTTCCAAGAGACCCAGTACTTC. It specifies CASSGGVADFQETQYF.